The entry below describes one T cell receptor beta chain. What it recognizes is unknown. The authors made TCR beta cDNA libraries by 5'RACE template switching. This switching added a universal primer site and UMIs. TCRdb reprocessed the 5' RACE reads and keeps a single row for each CDR3 protein, giving no DNA. The table for this sample gives 200,000 to 300,000 distinct CDR3 sequences. These data come from a study of T cells expressing NK-cell markers. Study information: The TCR beta repertoires originated in sorted CD3+CD56+NKG2C+, CD3+CD56+NKG2C- and CD3+CD56-NKG2C+ T cells. Study outcomes and limitations: Leadership of the CD3+CD56-NKG2C+ fraction also belonged to these clonotypes in a few donors. Top CD8+ clonotypes included the dominant CD3+CD56+NKG2C+ clonotypes in 6 or 7 donors.

Sequencing was done on a sample of blood T cells: a sorted CD56 or NKG2C T cell subset, CD4+ or CD8+ T cells, or bulk PBMC T cells (not recorded which). The receptor's source is a man aged 18 to 35 in good health.

CDR3 loop: CASSLEGTEGTDTQYF. The chain uses TRBV5-1 and TRBJ2-3; the D call from TCRdb, TRBD1, cannot be confirmed without DNA. Germline V gene sequence: CDR1 SGHRS, CDR2 YFSETQ. The CDR3 loop spans 16 amino acids.